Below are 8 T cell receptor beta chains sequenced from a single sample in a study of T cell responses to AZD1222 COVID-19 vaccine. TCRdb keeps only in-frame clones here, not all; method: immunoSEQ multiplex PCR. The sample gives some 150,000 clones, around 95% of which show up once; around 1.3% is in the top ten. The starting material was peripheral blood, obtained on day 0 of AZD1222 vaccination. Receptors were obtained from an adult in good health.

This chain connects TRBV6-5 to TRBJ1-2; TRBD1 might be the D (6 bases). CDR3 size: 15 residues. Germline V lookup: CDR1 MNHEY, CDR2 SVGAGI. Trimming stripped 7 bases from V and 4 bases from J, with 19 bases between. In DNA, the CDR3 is TGTGCCAGCATCCTCCGGGACATGCAGGGCTATGGCTACACCTTC. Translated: CASILRDMQGYGYTF.

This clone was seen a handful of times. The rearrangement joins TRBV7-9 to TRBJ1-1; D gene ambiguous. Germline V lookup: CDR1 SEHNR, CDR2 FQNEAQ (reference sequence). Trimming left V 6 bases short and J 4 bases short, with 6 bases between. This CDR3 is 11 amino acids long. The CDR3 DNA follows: TGTGCCAGCAGAGGTGGCACTGAAGCTTTCTTT. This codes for CASRGGTEAFF.

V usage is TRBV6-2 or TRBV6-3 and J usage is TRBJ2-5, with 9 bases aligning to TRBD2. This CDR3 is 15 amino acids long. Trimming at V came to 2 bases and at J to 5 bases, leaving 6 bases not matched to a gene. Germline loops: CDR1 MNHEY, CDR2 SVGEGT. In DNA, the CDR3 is TGTGCCAGCAGTTACGGCGGCGGGGGGGTGGAGACCCAGTACTTC. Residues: CASSYGGGGVETQYF.

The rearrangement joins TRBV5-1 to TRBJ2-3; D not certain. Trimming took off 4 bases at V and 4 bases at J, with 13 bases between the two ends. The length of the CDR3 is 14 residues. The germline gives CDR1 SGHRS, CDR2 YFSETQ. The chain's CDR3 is CASSPGYDSDTQYF. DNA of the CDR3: TGCGCCAGCAGCCCCGGATATGATTCAGATACGCAGTATTTT.

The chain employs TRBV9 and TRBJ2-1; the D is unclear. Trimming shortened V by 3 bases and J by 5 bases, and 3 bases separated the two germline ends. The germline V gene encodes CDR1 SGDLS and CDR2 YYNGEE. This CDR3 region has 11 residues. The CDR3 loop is CASSAHNEQFF. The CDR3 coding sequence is TGTGCCAGCAGCGCCCACAATGAGCAGTTCTTC.

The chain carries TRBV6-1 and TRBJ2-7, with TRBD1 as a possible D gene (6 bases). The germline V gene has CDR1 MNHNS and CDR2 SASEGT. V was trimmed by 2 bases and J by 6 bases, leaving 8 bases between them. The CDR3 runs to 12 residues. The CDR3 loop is CASSERGGEQYV. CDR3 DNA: TGTGCCAGCAGTGAACGAGGGGGCGAGCAGTACGTC.

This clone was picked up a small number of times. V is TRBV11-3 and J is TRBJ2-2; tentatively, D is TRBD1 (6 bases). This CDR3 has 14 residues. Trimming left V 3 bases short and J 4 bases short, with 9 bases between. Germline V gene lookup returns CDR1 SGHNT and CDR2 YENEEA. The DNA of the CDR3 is TGTGCCAGCAGCTTCCAGGGGAGCACCGGGGAGCTGTTTTTT. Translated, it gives CASSFQGSTGELFF.

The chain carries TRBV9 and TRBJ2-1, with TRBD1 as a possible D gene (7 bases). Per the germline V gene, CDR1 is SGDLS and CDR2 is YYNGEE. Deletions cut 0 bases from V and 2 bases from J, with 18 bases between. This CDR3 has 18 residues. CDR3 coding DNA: TGTGCCAGCAGCGTAGCTGGACTACCGGGACAGCCCTACAATGAGCAGTTCTTC. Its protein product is CASSVAGLPGQPYNEQFF.